This entry features one T cell receptor (beta chain) sequence. Using immunoSEQ multiplex PCR, the repertoire was profiled, and TCRdb retains in-frame clones only, with some absent. The sample records tens of thousands of clones, 80% to 90% being singletons. This entry is derived from a study of T cell changes during pregnancy in multiple sclerosis. This clonotype originated in a female donor with multiple sclerosis, enrolled in a pregnancy study. The sequenced sample was CD4+ T cells from peripheral blood mononuclear cells, obtained in the first trimester of pregnancy.

The CDR3 loop reads CASSETVWETQYF. The CDR3 DNA reads TGTGCCAGCAGTGAAACGGTTTGGGAGACCCAGTACTTC. The V and J genes are TRBV2 and TRBJ2-5; D is undetermined. Germline V lookup: CDR1 SNHLY, CDR2 FYNNEI. Trimming stripped 2 bases from V and 5 bases from J, with 9 bases between. The CDR3 loop spans 13 amino acids.